This T cell receptor beta chain was captured by sequencing in a study of Graves' ophthalmopathy and Graves' hyperthyroidism. Comment on this clonotype: The antigen remains undetermined.

Amplified TCR beta CDR3 regions were obtained using RNA transcripts as template. RT-PCR was first run with HTBI primers, then multiplex PCR in a second round. TCRdb reprocessed the multiplex PCR reads via MiXCR and lists one record per CDR3 protein. The profile shows roughly 170,000 distinct CDR3 sequences, roughly 36% of them singletons. Symptoms, serum thyroxine and TRAb, thyroid ultrasound, and orbital computed tomography formed the diagnostic basis. Fresh peripheral blood, 10 ml, was the PBMC source. Whole-study findings and limits: Blood shared most expanded thyroid clonotypes above 0.001 frequency.

The CDR3 consists of 16 residues. J gave up 7 bases and V 0 bases, and 9 bases lay outside the gene matches. Germline loops: CDR1 MNHEY, CDR2 SVGAGI. Sequenced input: peripheral blood. This TCR came from a young man with Graves' ophthalmopathy. The J gene is TRBJ2-7, the V gene TRBV6-5; 10 positions agree with TRBD2. The CDR3 region has the DNA TGTGCCAGCAGTTACTCGAGGGCTAGCGGGAGCGTAGAGCAGTACTTC. Translating gives CASSYSRASGSVEQYF.